Following are 31 T cell receptor beta chains from one sample sequenced in a study of blood T cell repertoires in COVID-19. Generated by immunoSEQ multiplex PCR, the TCRdb table keeps only in-frame clones and is missing some. The sample includes a few hundred thousand clones, about nine tenths seen only once; the top ten take about 6%. Sequenced material: peripheral blood. Receptors originate from a woman aged 50 to 65 with COVID-19, enrolled during active disease.

The chain combines TRBV9 with TRBJ2-1; no firm D call. In germline, CDR1 is SGDLS, CDR2 YYNGEE. The CDR3 has 13 amino acids. V was shortened by 5 bases and J by 0 bases, with 6 bases between the two germline ends. The CDR3 protein is CASSRSSYNEQFF. In nucleotides, the CDR3 is TGTGCCAGCAGTCGTAGCTCCTACAATGAGCAGTTCTTC.

This chain links TRBV7-3 with TRBJ2-1; D may be TRBD2 (5 bases). Germline V gene data show CDR1 as SGHTA and CDR2 as FQGTGA. CDR3 size: 15 residues. Trimming took off 1 base at V and 5 bases at J, with 12 bases between the two ends. CDR3 protein: CASSLRLAFDNEQFF. In DNA, the CDR3 is TGTGCCAGCAGCTTAAGGCTAGCTTTTGACAATGAGCAGTTCTTC.

The chain couples TRBV6-6 to TRBJ1-3; 7 nucleotides match TRBD1. This CDR3 region has 14 residues. With 10 bases clipped from V and 4 bases from J, the junction kept 10 bases outside the gene matches. Per germline, CDR1 MNHNY and CDR2 SVGAGI (reference sequence). The CDR3 is CATRQGVSGNTIYF. The DNA for the CDR3 is TGTGCCACCCGGCAGGGGGTATCCGGAAACACCATATATTTT.

The V call is TRBV27, the J call TRBJ1-4, with D possibly TRBD1 on 5 matching bases. V was pared by 5 bases and J by 7 bases, with 20 bases between. Germline values: CDR1 MNHEY, CDR2 SMNVEV (reference sequence). The CDR3 extends over 16 amino acids. The CDR3 nucleotides are TGTGCCAGCAGTCCATATTTGGGGGGAGGAGGTGAAAAACTGTTTTTT. Translation: CASSPYLGGGGEKLFF.

This clone was seen a single time. The CDR3 reads CASSQHWTTSGEQYF. The CDR3 bases are TGTGCCAGCAGCCAACATTGGACAACTTCGGGCGAGCAGTACTTC. The chain carries TRBV3-1 (or the pseudogene TRBV3-2) and TRBJ2-7, with TRBD1 as a possible D gene (5 bases). Trimming took off 2 bases at V and 6 bases at J, with 17 bases between the two ends. The CDR3 contains 15 residues. Per germline, CDR1 LGHDT and CDR2 YNNKEL (reference sequence).

V is TRBV19 and J is TRBJ1-5, with D tentatively TRBD1 (5 bases). The CDR3 has 17 amino acids. Germline V gene sequence: CDR1 LNHDA, CDR2 SQIVND (reference sequence). V was clipped by 3 bases and J by 3 bases, with 18 bases between them. CDR3 sequence: CASSMPSLAGHNQPQHF. CDR3 coding DNA: TGTGCCAGTAGTATGCCATCCCTGGCAGGGCACAATCAGCCCCAGCATTTT.

V usage is TRBV5-4 and J usage is TRBJ1-2; D perhaps matches TRBD1 (5 bases). Between the trimmed V and J ends, which lost 4 bases and 3 bases, there was a span of 13 bases. The length of the CDR3 is 14 residues. CDR1 and CDR2 from the germline V gene are SGHNT and YYREEE (reference sequence). This chain's CDR3 is CASSDARVDYGYTF. The CDR3 region has the DNA TGTGCCAGCAGCGATGCCAGGGTTGACTATGGCTACACCTTC.

DNA for the CDR3: TGTGCCACCAGTGGTCAGGGCTATGGCTACACCTTC. This translates into CATSGQGYGYTF. V and J are TRBV24-1 and TRBJ1-2; possible D gene TRBD1, 5 bases. V dropped 5 bases and J dropped 4 bases, with 7 bases sitting between them. Per germline, CDR1 KGHDR and CDR2 SFDVKD. This CDR3 is built from 12 residues.

Here the CDR3 DNA reads TGTGCCAGCAGCTTATCTGATCGCGGGAGAGGATGGGATACGCAGTATTTT. It specifies CASSLSDRGRGWDTQYF. The genes are TRBV11-2 and TRBJ2-3, with TRBD2 matching 7 bases. This CDR3 comprises 17 residues. CDR1 is SGHAT and CDR2 is FQNNGV in the germline V gene. V was pared by 2 bases and J by 6 bases, with 14 bases of the junction left unmatched.

The chain links TRBV7-2 to TRBJ1-5, with TRBD1 as a possible D gene (6 bases). The germline CDR1 and CDR2 sequences are SGHTA and FQGNSA. This CDR3 comprises 13 residues. V gave up 9 bases and J gave up 3 bases, with 12 bases separating them. The CDR3 region is CASTGTANQPQHF. CDR3 nucleotides: TGTGCCAGTACAGGGACGGCCAATCAGCCCCAGCATTTT.

The chain employs TRBV18 and TRBJ2-3; D possibly corresponds to TRBD2 (7 bases). The V end was cut by 1 base, the J end by 4 bases, with 15 bases between. CDR1 is KGHSH, CDR2 LQKENI, per germline. The CDR3 extends over 16 amino acids. The CDR3 here is CASSPLVGGAADTQYF. DNA for the CDR3: TGTGCCAGCTCACCACTCGTTGGGGGGGCAGCAGATACGCAGTATTTT.

The chain combines TRBV15 with TRBJ2-7, with 8 bases fitting TRBD2. This CDR3 comprises 15 residues. CDR1 and CDR2 (germline): LNHNV, YYDKDF (reference sequence). V trimming: 6 bases; J trimming: 1 base; junction bases outside the gene matches: 8. The CDR3 DNA reads TGTGCCACCAGTTCGCCAGGGACTAGATCCTACGAGCAGTACTTC. Translation: CATSSPGTRSYEQYF.

The rearrangement links TRBV9 to TRBJ2-5; a weak D match, TRBD1 (6 bases). This CDR3 spans 14 amino acids. Between the trimmed V and J ends, which lost 1 base and 1 base, there was a span of 8 bases. Germline V CDR1 and CDR2: SGDLS, YYNGEE. The chain's CDR3 is CASSVRGTQETQYF. The CDR3 DNA reads TGTGCCAGCAGCGTAAGGGGGACCCAAGAGACCCAGTACTTC.

The CDR3 loop reads CASSISGSGKNIQYF. The CDR3 DNA is TGTGCCAGCAGCATAAGCGGGAGCGGCAAAAACATTCAGTACTTC. The chain combines TRBV3-1 (or the pseudogene TRBV3-2) with TRBJ2-4; 8 bases are shared with TRBD2. Germline trimming cut 5 bases from V and 3 bases from J; bases unmatched to any gene: 6. CDR1 is LGHDT and CDR2 is YNNKEL in the germline V gene (reference sequence). This CDR3 has 15 residues.

For the CDR3, the DNA is TGTGCCTCACAATTACTAGCGGGAGGAAATGAGCAGTTCTTC. Its translation is CASQLLAGGNEQFF. The rearrangement uses TRBV30 and TRBJ2-1, with 12 nucleotides matching TRBD2. Losses at the gene ends were 7 bases for V and 7 bases for J; bases not matched to a gene: 8. Looked up from germline, CDR1 is GTSNPN and CDR2 is SVGIG (reference sequence). This CDR3 is built from 14 residues.

The J gene is TRBJ1-5, the V gene TRBV19; 8 nucleotides match TRBD1. Germline V gene data show CDR1 as LNHDA and CDR2 as SQIVND (reference sequence). CDR3 length equals 14 residues. Trimming removed 4 bases from V and 7 bases from J; junction bases left unmatched: 6. The CDR3 DNA follows: TGTGCCAGTAGTACAGGACAGGGCGGGCAGCCCCAGCATTTT. Residues: CASSTGQGGQPQHF.

The genes are TRBV6-5 and TRBJ1-1, with 9 bases fitting TRBD1. The CDR3 is 15 amino acids. Per the germline V gene, CDR1 is MNHEY and CDR2 is SVGAGI. V trimming: 5 bases; J trimming: 5 bases; junction bases outside the gene matches: 9. The CDR3 spells CASSPRQGGRTEAFF. DNA of the CDR3: TGTGCCAGCAGTCCCCGACAGGGGGGGAGGACTGAAGCTTTCTTT.

This clone was observed once. The CDR3 here is CASSQDRPGDRYGYTF. The CDR3 nucleotides read TGCGCCAGCAGCCAAGATAGGCCAGGGGATCGCTATGGCTACACCTTC. V gene TRBV4-1 combines with J gene TRBJ1-2; possible D gene TRBD1, 6 bases. V was pared by 0 bases and J by 4 bases, with 15 bases between. The CDR3 loop spans 16 amino acids. Germline V gene data show CDR1 as MGHRA and CDR2 as YSYEKL.

This clone turned up a few times. The V call is TRBV19, the J call TRBJ1-5; a weak D match, TRBD1 (6 bases). V dropped 7 bases and J dropped 2 bases, with 18 bases sitting between them. Germline V CDR1 and CDR2: LNHDA, SQIVND (reference sequence). This CDR3 region has 16 residues. This chain's CDR3 is CASNLWGTRGNQPQHF. The CDR3 nucleotides are TGTGCCAGTAACCTCTGGGGGACACGGGGCAATCAGCCCCAGCATTTT.

The rearrangement joins TRBV6-5 to TRBJ2-2; D possibly corresponds to TRBD1 (6 bases). The CDR3 is 15 residues long. In germline, CDR1 is MNHEY, CDR2 SVGAGI. Trimming took 10 bases from V and 0 from J, leaving 15 bases between them. The chain's CDR3 is CATRKGESNTGELFF. The CDR3 DNA is TGTGCCACCAGAAAGGGGGAATCGAACACCGGGGAGCTGTTTTTT.

This chain joins TRBV11-2 and TRBJ2-7; 9 bases match TRBD2. CDR1 is SGHAT, CDR2 FQNNGV, per germline. The junction had 5 bases not matched to a gene; V was cut back by 7 bases and J by 4 bases. This CDR3 spans 13 amino acids. This CDR3 is CASNLAGSYEQYF. CDR3 coding DNA: TGTGCCAGCAACCTAGCGGGAAGTTACGAGCAGTACTTC.

This chain joins TRBV30 and TRBJ2-6; tentative D call: TRBD2 (5 bases). The germline gives CDR1 GTSNPN, CDR2 SVGIG (reference sequence). The CDR3 loop spans 15 amino acids. With 5 bases removed from V and 2 bases from J, the gap between germline ends came to 13 bases. CDR3 DNA: TGTGCCTGGTCCAGTTGGGGAGCTGGGGCCAACGTCCTGACTTTC. It codes for CAWSSWGAGANVLTF.

The chain employs TRBV11-1 and TRBJ2-3; the match to TRBD2 covers 7 bases. The junction had 3 bases not matched to a gene; V was cut back by 4 bases and J by 8 bases. The germline V gene has CDR1 SGHAT and CDR2 FQDESV (reference sequence). CDR3 length: 12 residues. Here the CDR3 reads CASSWPGGTQYF. The CDR3 DNA is TGTGCCAGCAGCTGGCCGGGGGGTACGCAGTATTTT.

The chain joins TRBV7-2 to TRBJ2-1; a possible D gene is TRBD2 (6 bases). V lost 2 bases to trimming and J lost 10 bases, with 12 bases between them. The CDR3 loop spans 13 amino acids. CDR1 and CDR2 from the germline V gene are SGHTA and FQGNSA. As DNA, the CDR3 is TGTGCCAGCAGCTTACCGGGCGGGAAAGAGCAGTTCTTC. Protein sequence: CASSLPGGKEQFF.

V usage is TRBV11-2 and J usage is TRBJ1-1; possibly TRBD1 for D (5 bases). Germline lookup yields CDR1 SGHAT and CDR2 FQNNGV. V lost 0 bases and J lost 1, with 12 bases in between. This CDR3 is 16 amino acids long. CDR3 residues: CASSLDLGGRNTEAFF. The DNA for the CDR3 is TGTGCCAGCAGCTTAGATCTCGGGGGGAGGAACACTGAAGCTTTCTTT.

J is TRBJ2-6 and V is TRBV29-1, with D unresolved. The CDR3 contains 15 residues. V dropped 1 base and J dropped 2 bases, with 9 bases sitting between them. Per the germline V gene, CDR1 is SQVTM and CDR2 is ANQGSEA. The CDR3 loop reads CSVEGLVPGANVLTF. CDR3 coding DNA: TGCAGCGTTGAAGGCCTAGTCCCTGGGGCCAACGTCCTGACTTTC.

V is TRBV6-2 or TRBV6-3 and J is TRBJ2-2; 7 bases are a match to TRBD1. Germline loops: CDR1 MNHEY, CDR2 SVGEGT. This CDR3 has 16 amino acids. Unmatched junction bases numbered 8, after V lost 4 bases and J lost 3 bases. The CDR3 region has the DNA TGTGCCAGCAGTTCCCACGGGACAGCGGACACCGGGGAGCTGTTTTTT. Translating it yields CASSSHGTADTGELFF.

This chain connects TRBV12-1 to TRBJ1-1. TRBV12-1 is designated a pseudogene. This CDR3 region has 15 residues. The CDR3: CASSFRRDSNTEAFF. For the CDR3, the DNA is TGTGCCAGCAGCTTTCGGCGGGACTCGAACACTGAAGCTTTCTTT.

A note on this clone: The germline gene is not matched at one end of the junction; a read error may be the cause. The V gene is TRBV5-1, the J gene TRBJ2-7; TRBD1 might be the D (6 bases). Germline CDR1 and CDR2: SGHRS and YFSETQ. The CDR3 consists of 16 residues. The CDR3 nucleotides are TGCGCCAGCACCTTGCTACCGACCGAGGGGGCCTACGAGCAGTACTTC. It specifies CASTLLPTEGAYEQYF.

The CDR3 coding sequence is TGTGCCAGCAGTTCGGGACAGGGGAGGAGAACTAATGAAAAACTGTTTTTT. Translation gives CASSSGQGRRTNEKLFF. The chain combines TRBV6-2 or TRBV6-3 with TRBJ1-4; 10 nucleotides agree with TRBD1. The CDR3 runs 17 residues. The junction had 6 bases not matched to a gene; V was cut back by 4 bases and J by 1 base. CDR1 and CDR2 from the germline V gene are MNHEY and SVGEGT.

The V gene is TRBV10-2, the J gene TRBJ2-7, with 7 bases matching TRBD1. Germline loops: CDR1 WSHSY, CDR2 SAAADI. Trimming cost V 5 bases and J 5 bases; bases outside gene matches: 18. CDR3 length: 17 residues. The DNA for the CDR3 is TGCGCCAGCAGTCGCCAAACTCCGGGACAGTCTCCAAACGAGCAGTACTTC. This gives the protein CASSRQTPGQSPNEQYF.